This T cell receptor (beta chain) was profiled in a study of T cells after yellow fever vaccination. Each CDR3 protein is one row after TCRdb ran MiXCR on the 5' RACE reads. The sample contains 300,000 or so distinct CDR3 sequences, 10% to 15% of which appear only once. From germline, CDR1 is SGHVS and CDR2 FNYEAQ. There are 14 residues in the CDR3. V dropped 5 bases and J dropped 7; count of bases not matched to a gene: 8. Turning to this clonotype: Its target is unknown.

Study results and limitations: Most clones from primary vaccination resurfaced after the booster (96% CD4, 88% CD8).

The receptor's source is a young man who received the YFV17D yellow fever vaccine. The chain is built from TRBV7-6 and TRBJ2-7; the match to TRBD1 covers 10 bases. The sequencing here drew on CD4+ T cells sorted from PBMCs, taken 45 days after the yellow fever booster vaccination. CDR3 coding DNA: TGTGCCAGCAGCACCGGGACAGGGGTGCGTGAGCAGTACTTC. As protein: CASSTGTGVREQYF.